This T cell receptor (beta chain) was observed in a study of blood T cell repertoires in COVID-19 (dated by TCRdb to the early 2020s). Turning to the overall study: Samples from collaborators originated in the United States, Italy and Spain and spanned both the acute and convalescent phases of COVID-19. A de-identified subject ID, COVID-19 status, age in years and sex were almost always included in the sample metadata. The dataset comprised deeply sampled blood TCRbeta repertoires from subjects exposed to, actively infected with, or recovered from COVID-19. The repertoires were released in a freely available public database meant as a resource for research on the immune response to SARS-CoV-2. The prospective study material was composed of cDNA or gDNA derived from T cells, B-cell-depleted T cells, or PBMCs. The samples were drawn from two sources: the first 160 participants of the ongoing ImmuneRACE study, and fewer than 1,500 subjects contributed by 6 global collaborators. Where HLA class I and class II types were available, the types were taken from metadata supplied by the sample provider, not from assay-based typing.

About this clone itself: It lacks a known antigen. Base qualities are not provided; no much larger clone lies one nucleotide away.

Another Seattle source contributed samples from volunteer blood donors who had recovered from COVID-19. Collaborating institutions collected whole blood in K2EDTA tubes following their own protocols. Collaborator samples were shipped for TCRbeta analysis as frozen whole blood, isolated PBMCs, or DNA extracted from either sample type. TCRbeta CDR3 regions were amplified from genomic DNA by means of the immunoSEQ Assay, a bias-controlled multiplex PCR. On the study's bioinformatics: The number of nucleated cells in each sample was estimated from the amplification of reference gene primers within the assay. To quantify the absolute abundance of each unique TCRbeta CDR3 rearrangement, sequence reads were collapsed and filtered. For each sample, productive Simpson clonality was calculated as the square root of Simpson's diversity index over productive rearrangements. TCRdb retrieved this table from immuneACCESS and kept in-frame rearrangements only. Not all clones are present; in checked studies, unresolved V genes account for under half, and no reason is known for the remainder. For V, J and clone size, that table is used; D and trimming come from the DNA. Within this sample are about 270,000 clones, with less than 90% of them counted one time only. The ten largest make up approximately 4.3% of the sample.

General conclusions and limits of the study: The quantity of clinical and demographic metadata differed by source and by participant and was supplied without curation.

V is cut back by 1 base and J by 4 bases, with 8 bases in the junction unmatched. Inclusive of the bounding cysteine and phenylalanine, the CDR3 is 16 residues long. Of the read, only the CDR3 DNA is kept; its 48 bases are in frame from base 1. CDR1 SGHVS and CDR2 FNYEAQ are derived from the germline V gene. The rearrangement combines TRBV7-6 with TRBJ2-7; TRBD2 fits 9 bases in the junction. Sequencing used peripheral blood. The sequence came from a man between 60 and 75 years old who had recovered from COVID-19. The CDR3 reads CASSLDIAGASYEQYF. In nucleotides, the sequence is TGTGCCAGCAGCTTAGATATAGCGGGGGCCTCTTACGAGCAGTACTTC.